The clone carrying this T cell receptor (beta chain) showed up many times. As yet, its antigen is unknown. Exclusion of a patient resulted from uncontrolled infection, other autoimmune disease, pregnancy or lactation. The data were obtained in a study of T cells in Graves' hyperthyroidism and ophthalmopathy. Between the trimmed V and J ends, which lost 7 bases and 7 bases, there was a span of 10 bases. The CDR3 is 11 residues long. Amplification yielded TCR beta CDR3 regions, with RNA transcripts as the source. The HTBI primer set served for first-round RT-PCR of the TCR CDR3. One entry per CDR3 protein, called by TCRdb with MiXCR from the multiplex PCR reads. This repertoire shows some 560,000 distinct CDR3 sequences, around 15% found once; its top ten account for 14%. General study findings and limits: Most clonotypes expanded in the thyroid (above 0.001) were also present in blood.

This receptor was taken from a woman in her 40s with Graves' hyperthyroidism. This chain links TRBV12-3 or TRBV12-4 with TRBJ1-1, with D uncertain. Sequenced input: blood. CDR3 sequence (DNA): TGTGCCAGCACCAACCTCATTGAAGCTTTCTTT. Its protein product is CASTNLIEAFF.